This TCR beta chain emerged from a study of cytomegalovirus exposure and HLA in healthy donors. Study in general: Earlier, 200 million or so T cells were analyzed, and fewer than 120 million unique TCR beta sequences were found among them. Study-wide findings and caveats: Analysis was carried out at a later point, and it linked a missense DCLRE1C variant to TCR beta V- and J-gene trimming. Near-uniform donor sequencing depth was presumed by presence/absence analyses. Analysis performed later found about 17,000 TCR beta sequences associated with HLA alleles at 0.05 false discovery rate.

V gave up 10 bases and J gave up 4 bases, with 14 bases separating them. The CDR3 totals 12 residues. Germline V gene lookup returns CDR1 MNHNS and CDR2 SASEGT. 60 Vbeta and 13 Jbeta primers were used in PCR. The assay was immunoSEQ multiplex PCR, and TCRdb's table has in-frame clones only and misses some. The table has tens of thousands of clones, 81% seen once; the top ten hold 6.5% to 8%. In the case of this clone: Its antigen is undetermined.

The chain uses TRBV6-1 and TRBJ2-7; D call uncertain. The TCR originated in a human donor in good health. Material for sequencing was PBMCs. CDR3 in DNA: TGTGCCACACTACACCTATCGTACGAGCAGTACTTC. This codes for CATLHLSYEQYF.